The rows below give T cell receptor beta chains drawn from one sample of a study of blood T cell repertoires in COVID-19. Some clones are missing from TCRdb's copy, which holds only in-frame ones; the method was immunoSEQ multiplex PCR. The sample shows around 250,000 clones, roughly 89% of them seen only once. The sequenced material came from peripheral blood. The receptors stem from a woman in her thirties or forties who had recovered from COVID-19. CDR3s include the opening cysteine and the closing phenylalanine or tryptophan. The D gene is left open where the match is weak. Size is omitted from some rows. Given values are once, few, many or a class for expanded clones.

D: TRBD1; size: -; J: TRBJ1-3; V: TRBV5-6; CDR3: CASSQRQGANTIYF; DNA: TGTGCCAGCAGCCAGAGACAGGGGGCAAACACCATATATTTT
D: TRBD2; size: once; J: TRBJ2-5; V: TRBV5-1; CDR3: CASSDGSSGGPETQYF; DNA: TGCGCCAGCAGTGACGGGTCTAGCGGGGGCCCGGAGACCCAGTACTTC
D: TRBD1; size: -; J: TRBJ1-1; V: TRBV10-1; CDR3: CASSNTGGTEAFF; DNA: TGCGCCAGCAGTAATACAGGGGGCACTGAAGCTTTCTTT
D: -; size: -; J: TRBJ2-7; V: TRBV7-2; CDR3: CASGDFTYEQYF; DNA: TGTGCCAGCGGAGATTTCACTTACGAGCAGTACTTC
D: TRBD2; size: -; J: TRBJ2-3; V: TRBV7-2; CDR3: CASSLIAGGADTQYF; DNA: TGTGCCAGCAGCCTGATAGCGGGGGGGGCCGATACGCAGTATTTT
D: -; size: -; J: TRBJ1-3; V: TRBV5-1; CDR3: CASSSTGDAGNTIYF; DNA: TGCGCCAGCAGCTCAACAGGAGATGCCGGAAACACCATATATTTT
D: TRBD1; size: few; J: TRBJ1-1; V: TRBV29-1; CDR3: CSVETTGGTEAFF; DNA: TGCAGCGTTGAAACGACAGGGGGGACTGAAGCTTTCTTT
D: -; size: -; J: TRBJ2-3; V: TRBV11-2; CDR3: CASSWRPTDTQYF; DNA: TGTGCCAGCAGCTGGAGACCAACAGATACGCAGTATTTT
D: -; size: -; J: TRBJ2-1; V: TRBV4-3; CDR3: CASSLSVLANEQFF; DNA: TGCGCCAGCAGCCTTTCAGTTCTAGCCAATGAGCAGTTCTTC
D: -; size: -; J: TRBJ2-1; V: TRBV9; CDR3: CASGGAREQFF; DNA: TGTGCCAGCGGGGGGGCCCGGGAGCAGTTCTTC
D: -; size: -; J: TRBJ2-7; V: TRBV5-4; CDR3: CASSRGGQGTGEQYF; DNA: TGTGCCAGCAGCCGGGGGGGACAGGGAACGGGCGAGCAGTACTTC
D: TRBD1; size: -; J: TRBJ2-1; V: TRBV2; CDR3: CASSIQLGQGHEQFF; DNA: TGTGCCAGCAGTATACAACTTGGACAGGGCCATGAGCAGTTCTTC
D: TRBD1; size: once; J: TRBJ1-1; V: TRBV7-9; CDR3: CASSFTGGSTEAFF; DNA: TGTGCCAGCAGCTTTACAGGGGGATCAACTGAAGCTTTCTTT
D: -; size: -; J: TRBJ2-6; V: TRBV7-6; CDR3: CASSPGASSGANVLTF; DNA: TGTGCCAGCAGCCCAGGGGCTAGCTCTGGGGCCAACGTCCTGACTTTC
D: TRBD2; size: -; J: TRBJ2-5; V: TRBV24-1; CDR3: CATSDATSGEPYQETQYF; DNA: TGTGCCACCAGTGATGCGACTAGCGGGGAGCCGTACCAAGAGACCCAGTACTTC
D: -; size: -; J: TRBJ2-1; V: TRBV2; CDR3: CASLERNEQFF; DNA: TGTGCCAGTTTAGAACGCAATGAGCAGTTCTTC
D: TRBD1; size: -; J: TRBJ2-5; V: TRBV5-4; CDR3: CASSSTPGTVETQYF; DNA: TGTGCCAGCAGCTCAACCCCCGGGACAGTGGAGACCCAGTACTTC
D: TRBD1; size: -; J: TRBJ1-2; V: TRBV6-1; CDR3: CASSEPGQGARGYTF; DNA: TGTGCCAGCAGTGAACCGGGACAGGGGGCGAGAGGCTACACCTTC
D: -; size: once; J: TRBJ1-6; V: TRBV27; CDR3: CASSVDSFSPLHF; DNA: TGTGCCAGCAGTGTGGACAGTTTTTCACCCCTCCACTTT
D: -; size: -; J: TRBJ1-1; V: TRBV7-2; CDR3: CASSLTGKTEAFF; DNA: TGTGCCAGCAGCTTAACGGGAAAAACTGAAGCTTTCTTT
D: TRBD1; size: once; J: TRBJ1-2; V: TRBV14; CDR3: CASSQGDRVYGYTF; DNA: TGTGCCAGCAGCCAAGGGGACAGGGTCTATGGCTACACCTTC
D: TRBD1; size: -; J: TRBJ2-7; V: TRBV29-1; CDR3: CSGGLDRGHEQYF; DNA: TGCAGCGGGGGGCTCGACAGGGGGCACGAGCAGTACTTC
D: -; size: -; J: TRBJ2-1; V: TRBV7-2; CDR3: CASSSYPGLEQFF; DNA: TGTGCCAGCAGCTCCTATCCGGGTCTTGAGCAGTTCTTC
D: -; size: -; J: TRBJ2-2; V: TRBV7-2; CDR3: CASSLTWGAGGELFF; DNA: TGTGCCAGCAGCTTAACATGGGGCGCCGGCGGGGAGCTGTTTTTT
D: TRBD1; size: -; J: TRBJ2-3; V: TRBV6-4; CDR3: CASSEQGTDTQYF; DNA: TGTGCCAGCAGCGAACAGGGGACAGATACGCAGTATTTT
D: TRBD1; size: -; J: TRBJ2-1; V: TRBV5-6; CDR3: CASSSGQGAPDEQFF; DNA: TGTGCCAGCAGCTCGGGACAGGGGGCGCCTGATGAGCAGTTCTTC